This T cell receptor beta chain stems from a study of graft-versus-host responses after intestinal transplantation. Repertoires were generated with immunoSEQ multiplex PCR, while TCRdb's copy carries only in-frame clones and drops some. Of some 97,000 clones listed, about 88% are singletons. In regard to this clone: The antigen remains unidentified.

The V end lost 4 bases, the J end lost 8 bases, and 14 bases lay between the germline ends. Germline CDR1 and CDR2: MGHRA and YSYEKL. The CDR3 totals 13 residues. General study findings and limits: Individuals who had graft-donor T cell macrochimerism had allografts that showed high graft-versus-host to host-versus-graft clonal ratios. Marrow from the recipient contained GvH clones, some of which had appeared first in ileum or blood.

Sequencing was performed on unstimulated CD4+ T cells sorted from spleen or lymph node cells, taken before transplant. The rearrangement joins TRBV4-1 to TRBJ1-2, with D unresolved. This TCR came from a human donor who was the organ donor for an intestinal transplant. In DNA form, the CDR3 reads TGCGCCAGCAGCCTCATGTCGGCATCCGGCTACACCTTC. Amino acid sequence: CASSLMSASGYTF.